Listed below are T cell receptor beta chains from one sample, sequenced in a study of control samples from healthy donors and cancer patients. Profiled with immunoSEQ multiplex PCR; TCRdb holds only in-frame clones, not every one. This sample has 120,000 to 150,000 clones, with 88% found just once. Material: blood. The receptors were sampled from a woman aged 30 to 39 in good health. Both conserved end residues are part of each CDR3.

CDR3 protein: CASSARAYYGYTF
V gene: TRBV11-2
J gene: TRBJ1-2

CDR3 protein: CSASGGGNTDTQYF
V gene: TRBV20-1
J gene: TRBJ2-3

CDR3 protein: CASSRTGTVGYGYTF
V gene: TRBV27
J gene: TRBJ1-2

CDR3 protein: CASSLVGQGINEQFF
V gene: TRBV7-9
J gene: TRBJ2-1

CDR3 protein: CATSRDSNKGNTIYF
V gene: TRBV15
J gene: TRBJ1-3

CDR3 protein: CASSPGGNTEAFF
V gene: TRBV18
J gene: TRBJ1-1

CDR3 protein: CASSDAGEGADTQYF
V gene: TRBV6-4
J gene: TRBJ2-3

CDR3 protein: CASYPRTNTEAFF
V gene: TRBV23-1
J gene: TRBJ1-1

CDR3 protein: CASSPQDRVHEKLFF
V gene: TRBV19
J gene: TRBJ1-4

CDR3 protein: CASSLGRGGTDTQYF
V gene: TRBV5-1
J gene: TRBJ2-3

CDR3 protein: CASSPRDRGMNTEAFF
V gene: TRBV5-1
J gene: TRBJ1-1

CDR3 protein: CASSSGGGRTGELFF
V gene: TRBV3-1/TRBV3-2
J gene: TRBJ2-2

CDR3 protein: CASSEARFLAGEGQYF
V gene: TRBV6-1
J gene: TRBJ2-5

CDR3 protein: CAWSRGIDYEQYF
V gene: TRBV30
J gene: TRBJ2-7

CDR3 protein: CASTRGNTEAFF
V gene: TRBV7-9
J gene: TRBJ1-1

CDR3 protein: CATSRQNEAFF
V gene: TRBV15
J gene: TRBJ1-1

CDR3 protein: CASSPLAGDSRYNEQFF
V gene: TRBV6-2/TRBV6-3
J gene: TRBJ2-1

CDR3 protein: CASTKKESYGYTF
V gene: TRBV9
J gene: TRBJ1-2

CDR3 protein: CSAGTGGGGEKLFF
V gene: TRBV29-1
J gene: TRBJ1-4

CDR3 protein: CASSMTGGYNEQFF
V gene: TRBV6-5
J gene: TRBJ2-1

CDR3 protein: CASSLDGRGLTEQYF
V gene: TRBV7-2
J gene: TRBJ2-7

CDR3 protein: CASSDSDIGLVEQYF
V gene: TRBV6-4
J gene: TRBJ2-7

CDR3 protein: CASPPGNGEKLFF
V gene: TRBV19
J gene: TRBJ1-4

CDR3 protein: CASSIGGTYGYTF
V gene: TRBV19
J gene: TRBJ1-2

CDR3 protein: CASRRTSGSYEQYF
V gene: TRBV6-5
J gene: TRBJ2-7

CDR3 protein: CASSLGGYEQYF
V gene: TRBV5-1
J gene: TRBJ2-7

CDR3 protein: CASSQLRAMNTEAFF
V gene: TRBV3-1/TRBV3-2
J gene: TRBJ1-1

CDR3 protein: CASSSGRQADTQYF
V gene: TRBV7-6
J gene: TRBJ2-3

CDR3 protein: CASSSPSSGRYEQYF
V gene: TRBV27
J gene: TRBJ2-7

CDR3 protein: CASTRVLSGNTIYF
V gene: TRBV7-9
J gene: TRBJ1-3

CDR3 protein: CSVEIAGGQGRHF
V gene: TRBV29-1
J gene: TRBJ1-5

CDR3 protein: CASSIGTVGYTF
V gene: TRBV19
J gene: TRBJ1-2

CDR3 protein: CASSRDRDSETQYF
V gene: TRBV27
J gene: TRBJ2-5

CDR3 protein: CASSYTTGDTGELFF
V gene: TRBV6-5
J gene: TRBJ2-2

CDR3 protein: CASSDSASGTDTQYF
V gene: TRBV6-4
J gene: TRBJ2-3

CDR3 protein: CAISGTGGQYF
V gene: TRBV10-3
J gene: TRBJ2-7

CDR3 protein: CASSPGQGEMNTEAFF
V gene: TRBV19
J gene: TRBJ1-1

CDR3 protein: CASSPAGVTYNEQFF
V gene: TRBV5-1
J gene: TRBJ2-1

CDR3 protein: CASSASGLAGGLSEQYF
V gene: TRBV19
J gene: TRBJ2-7

CDR3 protein: CASSARAGNELNTEAFF
V gene: TRBV19
J gene: TRBJ1-1

CDR3 protein: CASSAASSYNEQFF
V gene: TRBV2
J gene: TRBJ2-1

CDR3 protein: CASSRGGAEQETQYF
V gene: TRBV5-4
J gene: TRBJ2-5

CDR3 protein: CASSQESPSGSLVETQYF
V gene: TRBV3-1/TRBV3-2
J gene: TRBJ2-5

CDR3 protein: CASSQDFWDRGEAFF
V gene: TRBV3-1/TRBV3-2
J gene: TRBJ1-1

CDR3 protein: CASSSRTEGYNEQFF
V gene: TRBV7-8
J gene: TRBJ2-1

CDR3 protein: CASSFREGGTGELFF
V gene: TRBV7-3
J gene: TRBJ2-2

CDR3 protein: CASSWTTGLEQFF
V gene: TRBV5-8
J gene: TRBJ2-1

CDR3 protein: CASQVPYNEQFF
V gene: TRBV6-5
J gene: TRBJ2-1

CDR3 protein: CASSFLGPRSSYNEQFF
V gene: TRBV5-5
J gene: TRBJ2-1